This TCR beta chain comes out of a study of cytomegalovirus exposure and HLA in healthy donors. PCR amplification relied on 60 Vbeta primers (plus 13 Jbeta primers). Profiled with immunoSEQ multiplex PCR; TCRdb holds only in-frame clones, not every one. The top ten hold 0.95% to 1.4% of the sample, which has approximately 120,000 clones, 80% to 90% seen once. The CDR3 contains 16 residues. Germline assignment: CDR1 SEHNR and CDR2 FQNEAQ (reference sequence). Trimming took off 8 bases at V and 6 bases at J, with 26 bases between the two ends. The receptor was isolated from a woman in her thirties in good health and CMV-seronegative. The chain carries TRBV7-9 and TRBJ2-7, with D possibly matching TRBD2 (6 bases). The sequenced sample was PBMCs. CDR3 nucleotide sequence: TGTGCCAGCGAACTAAGCCCAGGTAGCGGCCTTATCGAGCAGTACTTC. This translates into CASELSPGSGLIEQYF.